These T cell receptor beta chains were read from a single sample in a study of blood T cell repertoires in COVID-19. TCRdb's copy holds only in-frame clones and misses some; the assay was immunoSEQ multiplex PCR. The data hold under 250,000 clones, with about 86% observed a single time. The specimen sequenced was PBMCs or T cells enriched from blood (not recorded which). The receptors shown here come from a woman aged 40 to 49 with acute COVID-19. CDR3s leave out the opening cysteine and the closing phenylalanine or tryptophan.

ASSPRGDTGELF	TRBV11-2	TRBJ2-2
ASSSSPGQGSYGYT	TRBV7-9	TRBJ1-2
ASSLIPASGGNEQF	TRBV7-9	TRBJ2-1
ASSEAQAYEQY	TRBV2	TRBJ2-7
ASSPGQGGETQY	TRBV5-1	TRBJ2-5
AWSGTENQPQH	TRBV30	TRBJ1-5
ASSRGGGGYQETQY	TRBV18	TRBJ2-5
ASSPQGANEKLF	TRBV27	TRBJ1-4
ATSARAGGRNEQF	TRBV24-1	TRBJ2-1
ASSGTSSYNSPLH	TRBV6-6	TRBJ1-6
ASSLGQGPSGENTGELF	TRBV21-1	TRBJ2-2
ATKADRVSYEQY	TRBV15	TRBJ2-7
ASSLTGTSGEETQY	TRBV5-1	TRBJ2-5
ASSFYRGQETQY	TRBV5-1	TRBJ2-5